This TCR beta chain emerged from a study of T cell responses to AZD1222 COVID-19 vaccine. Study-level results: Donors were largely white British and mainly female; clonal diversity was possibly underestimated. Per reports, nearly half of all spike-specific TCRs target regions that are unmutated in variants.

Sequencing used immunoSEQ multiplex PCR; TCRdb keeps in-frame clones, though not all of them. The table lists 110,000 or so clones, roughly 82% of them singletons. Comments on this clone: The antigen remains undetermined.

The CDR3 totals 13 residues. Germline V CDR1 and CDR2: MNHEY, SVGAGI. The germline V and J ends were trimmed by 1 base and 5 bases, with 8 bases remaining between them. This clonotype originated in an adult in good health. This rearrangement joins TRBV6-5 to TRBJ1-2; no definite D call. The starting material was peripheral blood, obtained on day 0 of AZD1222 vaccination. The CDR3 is CASSYWQEYGYTF. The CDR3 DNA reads TGTGCCAGCAGTTACTGGCAGGAATATGGCTACACCTTC.